This note documents a single T cell receptor beta chain sequence. Its antigen is as yet unknown. One end of the junction fails to match germline, which may point to a read error. CD45RO+ cells went into CD8 memory alongside CCR7-negative CD45RA+ TemRA cells. Repertoires were generated with immunoSEQ multiplex PCR, while TCRdb's copy carries only in-frame clones and drops some. The table shows approximately 710,000 clones, with roughly 88% occurring only once. This sample is part of a study of shared clonotypes between healthy human individuals. As for the study in general: CD4 naive and CD4 memory each took three plates per donor, while CD8 naive took two and CD8 memory one. General study findings and limits: Approximately 5% of naive CD4 clonotypes were shared across a few donors. Researchers sampled only blood; tissue repertoires likely differ.

The TCR originated in a man aged 18 to 30 in good health. Some clones in this sample may be carry-over from other donors' samples. Sequencing input: memory CD8+ T cells from PBMCs. Specified subset: CD45RO+ cells pooled with CCR7-negative TemRA cells.

CDR3 in amino acids: CASSQATQGTQYF. CDR3 in DNA: TGCGCCAGCAGCCAAGCTACCCAAGGGACCCAGTACTTC. The chain couples TRBV4-3 to TRBJ2-5; D unclear. The CDR3 runs 13 residues. The V gene's germline CDR1 is LGHNA and CDR2 YSLEER.